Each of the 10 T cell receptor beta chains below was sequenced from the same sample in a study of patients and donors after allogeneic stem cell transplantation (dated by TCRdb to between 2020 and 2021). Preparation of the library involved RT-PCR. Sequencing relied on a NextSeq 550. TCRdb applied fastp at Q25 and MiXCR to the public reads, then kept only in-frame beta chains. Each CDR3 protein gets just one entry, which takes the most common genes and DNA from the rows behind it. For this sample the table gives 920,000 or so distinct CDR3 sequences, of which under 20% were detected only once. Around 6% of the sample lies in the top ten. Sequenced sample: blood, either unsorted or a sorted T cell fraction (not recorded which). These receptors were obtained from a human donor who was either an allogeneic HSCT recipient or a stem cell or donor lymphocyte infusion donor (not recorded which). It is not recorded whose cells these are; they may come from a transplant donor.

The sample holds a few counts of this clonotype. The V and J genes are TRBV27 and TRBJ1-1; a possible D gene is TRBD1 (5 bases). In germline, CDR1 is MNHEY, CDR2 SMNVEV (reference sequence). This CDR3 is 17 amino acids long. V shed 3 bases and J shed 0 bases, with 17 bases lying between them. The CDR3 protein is CASSFGGVDKLNTEAFF. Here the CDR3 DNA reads TGTGCCAGCAGTTTTGGGGGGGTGGACAAACTGAACACTGAAGCTTTCTTT.

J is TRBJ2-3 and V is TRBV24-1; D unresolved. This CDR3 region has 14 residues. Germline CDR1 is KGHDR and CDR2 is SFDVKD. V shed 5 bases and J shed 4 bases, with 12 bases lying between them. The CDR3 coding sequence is TGTGCCACCAGTGTCGGAAGGGTCGCAGATACGCAGTATTTT. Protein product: CATSVGRVADTQYF.

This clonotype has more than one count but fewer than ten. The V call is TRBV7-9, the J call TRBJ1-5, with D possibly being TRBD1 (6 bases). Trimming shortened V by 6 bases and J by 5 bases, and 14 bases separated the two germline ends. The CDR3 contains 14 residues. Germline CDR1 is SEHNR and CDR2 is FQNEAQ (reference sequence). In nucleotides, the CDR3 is TGTGCCAGCAGTGACCGGGACAAGGATCAGCCCCAGCATTTT. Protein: CASSDRDKDQPQHF.

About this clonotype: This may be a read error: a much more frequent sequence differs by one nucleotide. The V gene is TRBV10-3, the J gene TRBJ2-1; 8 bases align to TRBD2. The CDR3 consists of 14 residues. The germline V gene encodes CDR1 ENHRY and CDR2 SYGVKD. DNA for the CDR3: TGTGCCGTCAGTGAAGGGACTAGGTACAATGAGCAGTTCTTC. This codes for CAVSEGTRYNEQFF.

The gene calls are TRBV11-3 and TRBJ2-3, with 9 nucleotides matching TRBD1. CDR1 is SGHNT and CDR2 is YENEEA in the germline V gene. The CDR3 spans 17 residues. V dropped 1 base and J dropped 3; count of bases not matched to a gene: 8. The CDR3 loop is CASSLGHRGRGTDTQYF. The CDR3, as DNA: TGTGCCAGCAGCTTAGGGCACAGGGGGCGCGGGACAGATACGCAGTATTTT.

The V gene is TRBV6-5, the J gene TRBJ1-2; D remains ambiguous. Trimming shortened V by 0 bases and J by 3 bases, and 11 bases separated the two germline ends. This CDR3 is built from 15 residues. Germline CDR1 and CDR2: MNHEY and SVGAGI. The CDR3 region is CASSYSFDGDYGYTF. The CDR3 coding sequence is TGTGCCAGCAGTTACTCGTTCGACGGTGACTATGGCTACACCTTC.

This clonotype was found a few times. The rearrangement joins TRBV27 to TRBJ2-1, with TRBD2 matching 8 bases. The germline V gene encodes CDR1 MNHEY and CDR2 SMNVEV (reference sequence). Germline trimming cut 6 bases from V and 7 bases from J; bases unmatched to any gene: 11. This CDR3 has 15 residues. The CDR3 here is CASRRGGGPINEQFF. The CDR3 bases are TGTGCCAGCAGGAGGGGCGGGGGGCCCATTAATGAGCAGTTCTTC.

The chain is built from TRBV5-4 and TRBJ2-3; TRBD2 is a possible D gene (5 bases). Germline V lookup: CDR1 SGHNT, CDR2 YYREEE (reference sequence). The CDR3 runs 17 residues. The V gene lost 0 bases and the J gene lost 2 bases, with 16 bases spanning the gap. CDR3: CASSLGGKRPITDTQYF. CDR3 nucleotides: TGTGCCAGCAGCTTGGGAGGCAAGCGGCCGATCACAGATACGCAGTATTTT.

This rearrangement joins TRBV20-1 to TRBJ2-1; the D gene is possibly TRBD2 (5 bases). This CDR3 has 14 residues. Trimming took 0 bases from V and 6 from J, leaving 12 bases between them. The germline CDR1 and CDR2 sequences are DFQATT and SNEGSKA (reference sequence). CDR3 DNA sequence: TGCAGTGCTAGAGATAGTCCGGGGTTCAATGAGCAGTTCTTC. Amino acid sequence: CSARDSPGFNEQFF.

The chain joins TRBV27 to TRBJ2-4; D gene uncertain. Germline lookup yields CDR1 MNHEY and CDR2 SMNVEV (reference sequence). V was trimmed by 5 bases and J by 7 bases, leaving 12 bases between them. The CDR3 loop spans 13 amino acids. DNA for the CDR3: TGTGCCAGCAGTCCCCTCCCCGAGAACATTCAGTACTTC. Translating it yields CASSPLPENIQYF.